The 28 T cell receptor beta chains listed next were all sequenced from one sample in a study of blood T cells in healthy people across ages. The second PCR ran about 6 to 12 cycles with a sample-barcoded 5' primer and J-beta primers. TCRdb reprocessed the 5' RACE reads via MiXCR and lists one record per CDR3 protein. The sample consists of about a million distinct CDR3 sequences, under 40% of them appearing once. Sequenced: blood. These receptor sequences come from a man aged 18 to 29 in good health.

The chain combines TRBV7-9 with TRBJ2-1, with a possible D match to TRBD1 (6 bases). The CDR3 runs 13 residues. Trimming took off 1 base at V and 7 bases at J, with 8 bases between the two ends. Germline V gene sequence: CDR1 SEHNR, CDR2 FQNEAQ (reference sequence). CDR3 residues: CASSLDGQNEQFF. The CDR3 DNA reads TGTGCCAGCAGCTTAGATGGACAGAATGAGCAGTTCTTC.

This chain links TRBV12-3 or TRBV12-4 with TRBJ2-7, with 7 nucleotides matching TRBD1. The CDR3 extends over 14 amino acids. V was pared by 8 bases and J by 1 base, with 8 bases of the junction left unmatched. The CDR3 region is CASCRGQNSYEQYF. CDR3 bases: TGTGCCAGCTGCAGGGGACAGAATTCCTACGAGCAGTACTTC.

Only a few counts were recorded for this clonotype. A single base separates this from a much larger clone, so it may be a read error. The chain employs TRBV4-2 and TRBJ2-2; no definite D call. The CDR3 loop spans 11 amino acids. Germline V CDR1 and CDR2: LGHNA, YNFKEQ. The V end lost 6 bases, the J end lost 4 bases, and 3 bases lay between the germline ends. The CDR3 loop reads CASRFTGELFF. Written as DNA, the CDR3 is TGTGCCAGCAGGTTCACCGGGGAGCTGTTTTTT.

This clonotype appeared a few times. The gene calls are TRBV4-3 and TRBJ2-1, with D tentatively TRBD2 (6 bases). Germline-derived CDR1 and CDR2 are LGHNA and YSLEER. This CDR3 spans 17 amino acids. Trimming left V 6 bases short and J 0 bases short, with 18 bases between. The CDR3 DNA follows: TGCGCCAGCAGTCCCGAGTCCGACGGGAGCTCCTACAATGAGCAGTTCTTC. Amino acids: CASSPESDGSSYNEQFF.

The chain employs TRBV7-2 and TRBJ1-2; possible D gene TRBD1, 5 bases. The CDR3 covers 13 residues. Trimming took 1 base from V and 7 from J, leaving 10 bases between them. Per germline, CDR1 SGHTA and CDR2 FQGNSA. CDR3 sequence: CASSLERGFGYTF. As DNA, the CDR3 is TGTGCCAGCAGCTTAGAGAGGGGTTTTGGCTACACCTTC. The full variable domain, with the rest looked up from reference TRBV7-2 and TRBJ1-2, is GAGVSQSPSNKVTEKGKDVELRCDPISGHTALYWYRQSLGQGLEFLIYFQGNSAPDKSGLPSDRFSAERTGGSVSTLTIQRTQQEDSAVYLCASSLERGFGYTFGSGTRLTVV.

The V gene is TRBV25-1, the J gene TRBJ1-2; 9 bases are a match to TRBD1. V lost 6 bases to trimming and J lost 10 bases; unmatched junction nucleotides: 12. The germline CDR1 and CDR2 sequences are MGHDK and SYGVNS. The CDR3 totals 14 residues. The DNA for the CDR3 is TGTGCCAGCAGCCCCCCGGGACAGGGCCAACCCTACACCTTC. This codes for CASSPPGQGQPYTF.

The chain is built from TRBV6-5 and TRBJ2-7, with D perhaps matching TRBD1 (5 bases). The CDR3 has 13 amino acids. Germline V gives CDR1 MNHEY, CDR2 SVGAGI. Trimming stripped 3 bases from V and 7 bases from J, with 13 bases between. In nucleotides, the CDR3 is TGTGCCAGCAGTTATAGGGGCCGCGTTGAGCAGTACTTC. It translates to CASSYRGRVEQYF.

V and J are TRBV4-3 and TRBJ1-2; 7 bases agree with TRBD1. The length of the CDR3 is 16 residues. V dropped 0 bases and J dropped 2; count of bases not matched to a gene: 6. Germline-derived CDR1 and CDR2 are LGHNA and YSLEER. The CDR3 loop reads CASSQERDRQNYGYTF. The CDR3 DNA reads as TGCGCCAGCAGCCAAGAACGGGACAGACAAAACTATGGCTACACCTTC.

This chain links TRBV10-3 with TRBJ1-2; 11 nucleotides match TRBD1. J was trimmed by 8 bases and V by 4 bases; bases with no gene match: 9. This CDR3 contains 15 residues. Germline-derived CDR1 and CDR2 are ENHRY and SYGVKD. The CDR3 nucleotides read TGTGCCATCAGTGCCTGGACAGGGGGCGCGGAAGGCTACACCTTC. Amino acid sequence: CAISAWTGGAEGYTF.

This clonotype was observed many times. The V call is TRBV20-1, the J call TRBJ2-3, with D possibly matching TRBD2 (6 bases). The CDR3 is 15 amino acids. CDR1 is DFQATT, CDR2 SNEGSKA, per germline (reference sequence). Trimming took 3 bases from V and 2 from J, leaving 15 bases between them. Here the CDR3 reads CSASGGAGITDTQYF. CDR3 bases: TGCAGTGCTAGTGGCGGGGCGGGGATCACAGATACGCAGTATTTT.

As concerns this clonotype: A much more abundant neighbour one base away suggests this may be a read error. J is TRBJ2-1 and V is TRBV5-1; D is perhaps TRBD1 (5 bases). Germline V CDR1 and CDR2: SGHRS, YFSETQ. There are 18 residues in the CDR3. Between the trimmed V and J ends, which lost 2 bases and 2 bases, there was a span of 20 bases. The CDR3 nucleotides read TGCGCCAGCAGCTTAGATGTTTGGACACGCCTACCCTACAATGAGCAGTTCTTC. Amino acid sequence: CASSLDVWTRLPYNEQFF.

The chain's CDR3 is CSAHDRGSTDTQYF. The CDR3 DNA reads TGCAGTGCCCACGACAGGGGGAGCACAGATACGCAGTATTTT. V gene TRBV20-1 combines with J gene TRBJ2-3, with 9 bases lining up with TRBD1. V gave up 6 bases and J gave up 0 bases; unmatched junction bases: 4. Per the germline V gene, CDR1 is DFQATT and CDR2 is SNEGSKA (reference sequence). The CDR3 runs to 14 residues.

This chain uses TRBV6-6 with TRBJ2-2; 9 bases fit TRBD1. Germline CDR1 and CDR2: MNHNY and SVGAGI (reference sequence). Trimming at V came to 11 bases and at J to 6 bases, leaving 13 bases not matched to a gene. The CDR3 has 15 amino acids. Here the CDR3 reads CAGGTGSLGAGELFF. For the CDR3, the DNA is TGTGCCGGCGGGACAGGGAGTCTTGGTGCCGGGGAGCTGTTTTTT.

The chain links TRBV6-5 to TRBJ1-3; possible D gene TRBD1, 5 bases. From germline, CDR1 is MNHEY and CDR2 SVGAGI. V lost 6 bases, J lost 8 bases, and 17 bases lay in between. The CDR3 is 14 residues long. The CDR3 sequence: CASSVLQGDDTIYF. The CDR3 bases are TGTGCCAGCAGCGTACTACAAGGGGATGACACCATATATTTT.

This clonotype was counted only a few times. A read error is likely, as this CDR3 ends without the conserved phenylalanine or tryptophan. This CDR3 reads CASYNYGYTL. In DNA form, the CDR3 reads TGTGCCAGCTACAACTATGGCTACACCTTA. The V call is TRBV5-5, the J call TRBJ1-2; D call uncertain. The germline V gene has CDR1 SGHKS and CDR2 YYEKEE (reference sequence). The ends were cut back, 7 bases at V and 2 bases at J, with 3 bases in the middle. The CDR3 covers 10 residues.

This rearrangement joins TRBV4-2 to TRBJ2-5; 9 bases agree with TRBD2. In germline, CDR1 is LGHNA, CDR2 YNFKEQ. The CDR3 has 17 residues. Trimming took 3 bases from V and 11 from J; bases not matched to a gene: 19. The CDR3 sequence: CASSHRRDSGGLYEQYF. The CDR3 nucleotides are TGTGCCAGCAGCCACAGGAGGGACAGCGGGGGGCTTTATGAGCAGTACTTC.

This clonotype has a single count. The genes are TRBV7-2 and TRBJ1-2; D is unresolved. Looked up from germline, CDR1 is SGHTA and CDR2 is FQGNSA. Trimming stripped 0 bases from V and 1 base from J, with 9 bases between. This CDR3 has 15 amino acids. CDR3 bases: TGTGCCAGCAGCTTAGCTGGATGGATTAACTATGGCTACACCTTC. It encodes CASSLAGWINYGYTF.

This clonotype has a count of ten or more. The chain couples TRBV12-3 or TRBV12-4 to TRBJ2-1, with D tentatively TRBD1 or TRBD2 (5 bases each). The CDR3 contains 14 residues. The ends were cut back, 5 bases at V and 9 bases at J, with 17 bases in the middle. The CDR3 DNA reads as TGTGCCAGCAGTCCCGGGGACGCCCTCGGTGAGCAGTTCTTC. Translated: CASSPGDALGEQFF.

The V gene is TRBV5-1, the J gene TRBJ2-3; D is uncertain. There are 17 residues in the CDR3. Germline V gene sequence: CDR1 SGHRS, CDR2 YFSETQ. V was cut by 4 bases and J by 2 bases, with 20 bases left in between. CDR3 nucleotide sequence: TGCGCCAGCAGCCCAAAGGGTTCACGGCTCGTCACAGATACGCAGTATTTT. Translated: CASSPKGSRLVTDTQYF.

The chain links TRBV6-2 or TRBV6-3 to TRBJ1-5; weak D call: TRBD1 (5 bases). V shed 1 base and J shed 7 bases, with 11 bases lying between them. The CDR3 is 14 residues long. CDR1 is MNHEY and CDR2 is SVGEGT in the germline V gene. CDR3 nucleotides: TGTGCCAGCAGTTACTATGGGGGGTTACAGCCCCAGCATTTT. Residues: CASSYYGGLQPQHF.

V is TRBV7-8 and J is TRBJ1-1, with unresolved D. This CDR3 spans 11 amino acids. The germline V gene encodes CDR1 SGHVS and CDR2 FQNEAQ. The V gene lost 5 bases and the J gene lost 7 bases, with 8 bases spanning the gap. The CDR3 region has the DNA TGTGCCAGCAGCCCGAGATTTGAAGCTTTCTTT. This codes for CASSPRFEAFF.

This clonotype was detected only a few times. The gene calls are TRBV6-2 or TRBV6-3 and TRBJ2-3; TRBD2 might be the D (6 bases). This CDR3 region has 17 residues. Trimming stripped 2 bases from V and 6 bases from J, with 21 bases between. Per germline, CDR1 MNHEY and CDR2 SVGEGT. The CDR3 DNA reads as TGTGCCAGCAGTTACGAAGGAGCGCGGGGCCGGAGGGATACGCAGTATTTT. Translation: CASSYEGARGRRDTQYF.

The chain carries TRBV2 and TRBJ1-4; a weak D match, TRBD1 (5 bases). V gave up 4 bases and J gave up 4 bases, with 16 bases separating them. CDR3 length: 16 amino acids. The germline gives CDR1 SNHLY, CDR2 FYNNEI. The CDR3 coding sequence is TGTGCCAGCAGTGTAGACATCGGGACGGTTAATGAAAAACTGTTTTTT. As protein: CASSVDIGTVNEKLFF. Drawing the rest from reference TRBV2 and TRBJ1-4, the complete variable domain is EPEVTQTPSHQVTQMGQEVILRCVPISNHLYFYWYRQILGQKVEFLVSFYNNEISEKSEIFDDQFSVERPDGSNFTLKIRSTKLEDSAMYFCASSVDIGTVNEKLFFGSGTQLSVL.

The V call is TRBV6-2 or TRBV6-3, the J call TRBJ1-1; no reliable D call. Between the trimmed V and J ends, which lost 4 bases and 0 bases, there was a span of 12 bases. The CDR3 spans 15 residues. Germline CDR1 MNHEY, CDR2 SVGEGT. In DNA, the CDR3 is TGTGCCAGCAGTTCTCGACGGGAGATGAACACTGAAGCTTTCTTT. This sequence encodes CASSSRREMNTEAFF.

This chain connects TRBV7-9 to TRBJ2-7, with 8 positions matching TRBD2. The V gene end was trimmed by 4 bases and the J gene end by 4 bases; junction bases not matched to a gene: 6. Germline V gives CDR1 SEHNR, CDR2 FQNEAQ (reference sequence). This CDR3 is 14 amino acids long. CDR3 loop: CASSSGGVSYEQYF. The CDR3 nucleotides read TGTGCCAGCAGCTCGGGGGGGGTGAGTTACGAGCAGTACTTC.

The V and J genes are TRBV20-1 and TRBJ2-1; D ambiguous. V lost 4 bases, J lost 8 bases, and 9 bases lay in between. The CDR3 contains 11 residues. Germline CDR1 reads DFQATT; CDR2 reads SNEGSKA (reference sequence). The CDR3 loop is CSATVVDEQFF. CDR3 in DNA: TGCAGTGCTACAGTGGTGGATGAGCAGTTCTTC.

V is TRBV4-3 and J is TRBJ2-7, with TRBD1 matching 8 bases. Germline loops: CDR1 LGHNA, CDR2 YSLEER. J gave up 4 bases and V 6 bases, and 8 bases lay outside the gene matches. CDR3 size: 14 residues. CDR3 DNA: TGCGCCAGCAGTAAAGGACAGGGTAGATACGAGCAGTACTTC. Its protein is CASSKGQGRYEQYF.

This chain uses TRBV12-3 or TRBV12-4 with TRBJ2-5; no clear D. Trimming pared 3 bases from V and 6 bases from J, leaving 14 bases between. This CDR3 is 14 amino acids long. CDR3 loop: CASSLKYPRQTQYF. The CDR3 nucleotides read TGTGCCAGCAGTTTGAAGTACCCCCGCCAGACCCAGTACTTC.